One TCR beta chain is described in this entry. Clones were sequenced by immunoSEQ multiplex PCR, and TCRdb holds only the in-frame ones, with some missing. The sample carries approximately 290,000 clones, 80% to 90% recorded once. These data belong to a study of blood T cell repertoires in COVID-19. From germline, CDR1 is MNHEY and CDR2 SMNVEV (reference sequence). The trim removed 5 bases at V and 6 bases at J, leaving 9 bases unmatched. This CDR3 region has 16 residues. The chain uses TRBV27 and TRBJ2-1; 11 bases match TRBD2. The sequence came from a woman in her twenties or thirties who had recovered from COVID-19. The specimen was PBMCs or T cells enriched from blood (not recorded which). CDR3 DNA sequence: TGTGCCAGCAGTCCCCGTAGCGGGAGGGCCTTCAATGAGCAGTTCTTC. It is translated as CASSPRSGRAFNEQFF.